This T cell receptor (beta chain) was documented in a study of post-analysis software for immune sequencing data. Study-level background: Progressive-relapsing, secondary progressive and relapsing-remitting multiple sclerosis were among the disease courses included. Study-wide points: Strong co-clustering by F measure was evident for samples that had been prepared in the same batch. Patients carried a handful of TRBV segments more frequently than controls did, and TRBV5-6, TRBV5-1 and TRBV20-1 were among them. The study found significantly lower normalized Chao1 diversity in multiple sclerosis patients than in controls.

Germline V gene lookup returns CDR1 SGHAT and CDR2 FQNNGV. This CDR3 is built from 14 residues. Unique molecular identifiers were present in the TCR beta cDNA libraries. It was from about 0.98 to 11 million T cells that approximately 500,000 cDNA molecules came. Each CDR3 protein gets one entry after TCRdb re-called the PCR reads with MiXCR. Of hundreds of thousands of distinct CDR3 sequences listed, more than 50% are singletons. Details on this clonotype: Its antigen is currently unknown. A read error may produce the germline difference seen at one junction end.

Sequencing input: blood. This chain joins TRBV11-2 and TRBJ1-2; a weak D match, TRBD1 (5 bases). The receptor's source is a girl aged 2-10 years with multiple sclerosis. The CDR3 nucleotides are TGTGCCGGCAGCGCAGGGAGTTCGAACTATGGCTACACCTTC. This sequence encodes CAGSAGSSNYGYTF.